This T cell receptor beta chain appears in the sequencing data of a study of cytomegalovirus exposure and HLA in healthy donors. With respect to this clone: Its antigen remains unidentified.

PCR primers comprised 60 Vbeta and 13 Jbeta primers. TCRdb keeps only in-frame clones here, not all; method: immunoSEQ multiplex PCR. The sample lists 250,000 to 350,000 clones, 86% occurring once. Study conclusions and caveats: Among immune exposure information, only CMV serostatus was available.

V lost 8 bases and J lost 0; bases outside the gene matches: 11. Looked up from germline, CDR1 is WSHSY and CDR2 is SAAADI. CDR3 length equals 17 residues. Healthy individuals who donated bone marrow served as the donors. This TCR came from a man aged 40-49 years in good health and CMV-seropositive. The V and J genes are TRBV10-2 and TRBJ2-1; 9 bases match TRBD2. Specimen: PBMCs. The CDR3 here is CASLTTSGSSSYNEQFF. Written as DNA, the CDR3 is TGCGCCAGCCTTACAACTAGCGGGTCGAGCTCCTACAATGAGCAGTTCTTC.